Here is one T cell receptor beta chain with its context. In the authors' workflow: For nucleated cells, counts were estimated from reference gene primer amplification. Sequenced by immunoSEQ multiplex PCR; TCRdb stores in-frame clones only, minus some. That table is the source of V, J and clone size, and D and trimming were worked out from the DNA. The data hold about 140,000 clones, with approximately 80% observed a single time. The CDR3 contains 15 residues. CDR1 SGHTA and CDR2 FQGNSA come from the germline V gene. V was cut by 1 base and J by 3 bases, with 7 bases left in between. The source of the sample is a study of blood T cell repertoires in COVID-19.

Sequenced material: PBMCs or T cells enriched from blood (not recorded which). The chain is built from TRBV7-2 and TRBJ1-6; no reliable D call. This receptor was obtained from a man in his 70s who had been exposed to COVID-19. The DNA for the CDR3 is TGTGCCAGCAGCTTAGATCCGAGCTATAATTCACCCCTCCACTTT. Its protein is CASSLDPSYNSPLHF.